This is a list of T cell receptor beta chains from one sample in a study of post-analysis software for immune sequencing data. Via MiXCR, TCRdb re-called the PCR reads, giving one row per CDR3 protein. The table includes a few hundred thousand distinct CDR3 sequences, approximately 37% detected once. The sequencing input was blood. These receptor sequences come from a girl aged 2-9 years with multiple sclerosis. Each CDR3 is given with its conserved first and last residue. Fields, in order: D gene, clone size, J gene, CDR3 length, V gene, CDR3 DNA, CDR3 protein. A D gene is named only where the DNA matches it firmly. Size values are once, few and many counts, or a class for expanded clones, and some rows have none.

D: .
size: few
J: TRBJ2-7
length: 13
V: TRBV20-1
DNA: TGCAGTGCTAGGCCATTTGGGGCCTACGAGCAGTACTTC
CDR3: CSARPFGAYEQYF

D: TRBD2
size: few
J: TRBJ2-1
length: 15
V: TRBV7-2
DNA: TGTGCCAGCGGCACTCAAGCGGGACGCTACAATGAGCAGTTCTTC
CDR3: CASGTQAGRYNEQFF

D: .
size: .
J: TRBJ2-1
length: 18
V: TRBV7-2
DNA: TGTGCCAGCAGCCAAGACCCAGGGGCACCTCCGTTATACAATGAGCAGTTCTTC
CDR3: CASSQDPGAPPLYNEQFF

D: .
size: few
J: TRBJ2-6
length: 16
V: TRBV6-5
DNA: TGTGCCAGCAGTTACTCCTACTACTCTGGGGCCAACGTCCTGACTTTC
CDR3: CASSYSYYSGANVLTF

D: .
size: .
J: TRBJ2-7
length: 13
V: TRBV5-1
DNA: TGCGCCAGCAGCTCTTTCAACTCCTACGAGCAGTACTTC
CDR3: CASSSFNSYEQYF

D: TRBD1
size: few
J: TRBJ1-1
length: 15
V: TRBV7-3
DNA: TGTGCCAGCAGCTTCCTCGGACAGGGGAACACTGAAGCTTTCTTT
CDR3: CASSFLGQGNTEAFF

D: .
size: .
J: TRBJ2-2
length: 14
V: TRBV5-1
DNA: TGCGCCAGCAGCTTGGACGAGGGAGGCGGGGAGCTGTTTTTT
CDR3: CASSLDEGGGELFF

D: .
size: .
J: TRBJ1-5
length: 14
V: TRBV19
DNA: TGTGCCAGTAGTATTCTAGAGAGAAATCAGCCCCAGCATTTT
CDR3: CASSILERNQPQHF

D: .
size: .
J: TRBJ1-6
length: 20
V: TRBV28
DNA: TGTGCCAGCTCCGAATACGACAGCTTTCCCTTAACCTCCTATAATTCACCCCTCCACTTT
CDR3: CASSEYDSFPLTSYNSPLHF

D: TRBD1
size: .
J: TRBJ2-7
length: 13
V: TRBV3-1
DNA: TGTGCCAGCAGCCGGGGACAGCGCTACGAGCAGTACTTC
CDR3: CASSRGQRYEQYF

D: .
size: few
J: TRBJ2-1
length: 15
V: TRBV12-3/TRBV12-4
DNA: TGTGCCACCCAAAGAGGGGAAGGGGGGTACAATGAGCAGTTCTTC
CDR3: CATQRGEGGYNEQFF

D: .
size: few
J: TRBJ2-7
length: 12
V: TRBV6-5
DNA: TGTGCCAGCAGTTATGGGAGATTCGAGCAGTACTTC
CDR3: CASSYGRFEQYF

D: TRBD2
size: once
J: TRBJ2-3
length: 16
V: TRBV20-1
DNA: TGCAGTGCTAAACTAGCGGGGGCGCCGGTCACAGATACGCAGTATTTT
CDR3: CSAKLAGAPVTDTQYF

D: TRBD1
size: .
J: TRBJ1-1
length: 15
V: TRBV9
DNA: TGTGCCAGCAGCCCTATCGGAGCAGGGGGAACTGAAGCTTTCTTT
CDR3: CASSPIGAGGTEAFF

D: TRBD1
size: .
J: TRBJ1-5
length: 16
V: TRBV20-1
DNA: TGCAGTGCTAGAGAGGAAACAGGGGGACCCAGTCAGCCCCAGCATTTT
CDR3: CSAREETGGPSQPQHF

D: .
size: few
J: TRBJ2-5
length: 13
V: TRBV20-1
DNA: TGCAGTGCTAGAGAAAACTACCAAGAGACCCAGTACTTC
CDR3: CSARENYQETQYF

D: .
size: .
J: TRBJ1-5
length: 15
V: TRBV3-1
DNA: TGTGCCAGCAGCCAAGATTACGGTAGCAATCAGCCCCAGCATTTT
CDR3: CASSQDYGSNQPQHF

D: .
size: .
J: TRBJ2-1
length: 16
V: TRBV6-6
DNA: TGTGCCAGCAGTGGGCAGGTGCCCTCCTCGGACAATGAGCAGTTCTTC
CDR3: CASSGQVPSSDNEQFF

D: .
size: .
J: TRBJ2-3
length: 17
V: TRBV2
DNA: TGTGCCAGCAGTGAAGGTCCCCCCTCGAGAATTTCCGATACGCAGTATTTT
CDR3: CASSEGPPSRISDTQYF

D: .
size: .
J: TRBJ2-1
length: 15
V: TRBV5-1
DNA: TGCGCCAGCAGCTTGGTACTCAGCCCCTACAATGAGCAGTTCTTC
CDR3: CASSLVLSPYNEQFF

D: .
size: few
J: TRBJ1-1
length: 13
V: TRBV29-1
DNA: TGCAGCGCCGCTCGTGTTATGAACACTGAAGCTTTCTTT
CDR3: CSAARVMNTEAFF

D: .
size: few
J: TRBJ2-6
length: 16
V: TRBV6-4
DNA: TGTGCCAGCAGCCCTGGCCCCTCCGACAGGTTTAACGTCCTGACTTTC
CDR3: CASSPGPSDRFNVLTF

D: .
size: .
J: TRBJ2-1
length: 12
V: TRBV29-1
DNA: TGCAGCGTTGGGCAGGGTTACGATGAGCAGTTCTTC
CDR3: CSVGQGYDEQFF

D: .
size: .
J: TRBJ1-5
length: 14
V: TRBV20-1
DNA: TGCAGTGCTAGAGATACAGGGAGGAATCAGCCCCAGCATTTT
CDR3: CSARDTGRNQPQHF

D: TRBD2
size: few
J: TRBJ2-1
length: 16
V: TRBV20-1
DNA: TGCAGTGCTAGAGATCTGCGGACTAGCGGGAGGGGTGAGCAGTTCTTC
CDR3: CSARDLRTSGRGEQFF

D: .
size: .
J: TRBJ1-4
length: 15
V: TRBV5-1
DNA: TGCGCCAGCAGCTTGGTAGGGGCCCCTAATGAAAAACTGTTTTTT
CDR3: CASSLVGAPNEKLFF

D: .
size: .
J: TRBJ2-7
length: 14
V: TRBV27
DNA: TGTGCCAGCACCCCTGTGGGTGGGTTGGACGAGCAGTACTTC
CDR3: CASTPVGGLDEQYF

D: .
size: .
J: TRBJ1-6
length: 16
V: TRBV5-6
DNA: TGTGCCAGCAGCCACGGACGGATCTCGTTGAATTCACCCCTCCACTTT
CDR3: CASSHGRISLNSPLHF

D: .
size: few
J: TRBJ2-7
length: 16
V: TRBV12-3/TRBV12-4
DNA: TGTGCCAGCAGTTACCAGTGGGGCACACTTCCCTACGAGCAGTACTTC
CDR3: CASSYQWGTLPYEQYF

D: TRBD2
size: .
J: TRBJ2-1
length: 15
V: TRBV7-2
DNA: TGTGCCAGCAGCTCAGGACTAGGCGGGGGGTACGGGCAGTTCTTC
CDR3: CASSSGLGGGYGQFF

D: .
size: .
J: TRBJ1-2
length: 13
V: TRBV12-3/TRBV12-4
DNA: TGTGCCAGCAGTTTTAATAGGATGTATGGCTACACCTTC
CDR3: CASSFNRMYGYTF

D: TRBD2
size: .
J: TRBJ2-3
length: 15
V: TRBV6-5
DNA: TGTGCCAGCACCCCTAGCGGGGGGTGGGGAGATACGCAGTATTTT
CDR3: CASTPSGGWGDTQYF

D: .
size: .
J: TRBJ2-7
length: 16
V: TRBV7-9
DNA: TGTGCCAGCAGCCACCCAAGGCAGGGCAGCTCCTACGAGCAGTACTTC
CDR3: CASSHPRQGSSYEQYF

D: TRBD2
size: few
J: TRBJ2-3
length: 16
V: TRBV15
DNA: TGTGCCACCAGCAGGGGGACTAGCGGAACTACAGATACGCAGTATTTT
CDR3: CATSRGTSGTTDTQYF

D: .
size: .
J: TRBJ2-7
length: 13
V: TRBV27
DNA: TGTGCCAGCAGGGAGGATCCTACCTACGAGCAGTACTTC
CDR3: CASREDPTYEQYF

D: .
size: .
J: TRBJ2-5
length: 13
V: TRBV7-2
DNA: TGTGCCAGCAGCTTCGGCAGGCGCTACGGGCAGTACTTC
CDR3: CASSFGRRYGQYF

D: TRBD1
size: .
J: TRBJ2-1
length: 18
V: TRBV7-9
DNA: TGTGCCAGCAGCTTCCCTCTTACGCAGGGGGCTTTGCGCGATGAGCAGTTCTTC
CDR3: CASSFPLTQGALRDEQFF

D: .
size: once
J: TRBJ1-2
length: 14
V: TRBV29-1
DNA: TGCAGCGTTGATGGGCAGGGGAATGGCTATGGCTACACCTTC
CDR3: CSVDGQGNGYGYTF

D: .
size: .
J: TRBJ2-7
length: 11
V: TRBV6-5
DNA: TGTGCCAGCAGACGTAACTACGAGCAGTACTTC
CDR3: CASRRNYEQYF

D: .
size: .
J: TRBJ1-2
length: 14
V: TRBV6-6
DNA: TGTGCCAGCAGTTACTCTAGGGTGGGAAATGGCTACACCTTC
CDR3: CASSYSRVGNGYTF

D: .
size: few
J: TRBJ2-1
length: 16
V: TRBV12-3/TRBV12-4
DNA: TGTGCCAGCAGTTTAATTAAGGGGGTGAACTTCAATGAGCAGTTCTTC
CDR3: CASSLIKGVNFNEQFF

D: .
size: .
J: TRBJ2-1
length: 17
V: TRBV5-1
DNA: TGCGCCAGCAGCCCGGACCCACTGATAACGTCCGGCAATGAGCAGTTCTTC
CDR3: CASSPDPLITSGNEQFF

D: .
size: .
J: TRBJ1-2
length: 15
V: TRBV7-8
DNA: TGTGCCAGCAGCTTAGCGGGACAAAATAACTATGGCTACACCTTC
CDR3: CASSLAGQNNYGYTF

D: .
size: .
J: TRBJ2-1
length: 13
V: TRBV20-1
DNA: TGCAGTGCTCAGGGGCAGGGAGTTTATGAGCAGTTCTTC
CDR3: CSAQGQGVYEQFF

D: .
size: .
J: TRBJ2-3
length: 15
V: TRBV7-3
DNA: TGTGCCAGCAGTAGGCTCGCAGGGATGATCGATACGCAGTATTTT
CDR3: CASSRLAGMIDTQYF

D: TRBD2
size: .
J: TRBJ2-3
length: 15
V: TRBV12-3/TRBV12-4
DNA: TGTGCCAGCAGTCTCCGACTAGCACGCACAGATACGCAGTATTTT
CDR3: CASSLRLARTDTQYF

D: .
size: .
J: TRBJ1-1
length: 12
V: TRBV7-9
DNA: TGTGCCAGCAGCGAGGGACACCTTGAAGCTTTCTTT
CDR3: CASSEGHLEAFF

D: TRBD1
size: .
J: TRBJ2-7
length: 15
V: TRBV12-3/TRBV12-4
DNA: TGTGCCGGCAGGAAGGGACAGGGGGCATCCTACGAGCAGTACTTC
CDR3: CAGRKGQGASYEQYF

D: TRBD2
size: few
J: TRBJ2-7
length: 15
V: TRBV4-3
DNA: TGCGCCAGCAGCCAGGGACTAGCGGGTGCGTACGAGCAGTACTTC
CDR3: CASSQGLAGAYEQYF

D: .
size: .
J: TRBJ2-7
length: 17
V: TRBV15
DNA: TGTGCCACCAGCAGAGATGCGACAGTCCCGGGTCCCTACGAGCAGTACTTC
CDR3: CATSRDATVPGPYEQYF

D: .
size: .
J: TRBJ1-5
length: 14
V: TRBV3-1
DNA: TGTGCCAGCAGCCAAATGATAGGGGATCAGCCCCAGCATTTT
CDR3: CASSQMIGDQPQHF

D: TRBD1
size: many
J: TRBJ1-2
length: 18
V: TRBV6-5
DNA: TGTGCCAGCAGTTATCGCACCCCACAGGGGGAGGACGACTATGGCTACACCTTC
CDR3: CASSYRTPQGEDDYGYTF

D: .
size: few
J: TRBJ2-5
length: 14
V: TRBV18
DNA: TGTGCCAGCTCACCACTATCGGGGGAAGAGACCCAGTACTTC
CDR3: CASSPLSGEETQYF

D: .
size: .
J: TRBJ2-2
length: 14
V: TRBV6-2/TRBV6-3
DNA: TGTGCCAGCAGTGCCTGGGCCAACACCGGGGAGCTGTTTTTT
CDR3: CASSAWANTGELFF

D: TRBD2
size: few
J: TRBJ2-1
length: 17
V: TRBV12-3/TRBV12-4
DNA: TGTGCCAGCAGACTAGCGGGTACACCTATGCCCCACAATGAGCAGTTCTTC
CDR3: CASRLAGTPMPHNEQFF